A selection of T cell receptor beta chains follows, all from one sample in a study of a mutant IDH1 vaccine in newly diagnosed glioma. The table came from immunoSEQ multiplex PCR; TCRdb's copy has only in-frame clones and leaves some out. The table shows around 82,000 clones, with roughly 80% occurring only once. This material consisted of PBMCs, taken from a glioma patient treated with radiotherapy, temozolomide or both. These receptors all stem from a man aged 40-50 years with glioma. Some clones in this sample may be carry-over from other donors' samples. Each CDR3 is given with its conserved first and last residue. The D gene is left open where the match is weak. Clone size is stated in some rows and not others, as once, few, many or a class when expanded.

j_gene	abundance	d_gene	v_gene	CDR3aa	CDR3nt
TRBJ1-3	.	TRBD1	TRBV25-1	CASSVQGAPGNTIYF	TGTGCCAGCAGTGTACAGGGGGCACCTGGAAACACCATATATTTT
TRBJ2-7	.	.	TRBV4-1	CASSQDRNYEQYF	TGCGCCAGCAGCCAGGACAGAAACTACGAGCAGTACTTC
TRBJ1-1	.	TRBD1	TRBV5-1	CASSGTGVHTEAFF	TGCGCCAGCAGCGGGACAGGGGTGCACACTGAAGCTTTCTTT
TRBJ2-7	.	.	TRBV2	CASGRAYEQYF	TGTGCCAGCGGGCGGGCATACGAGCAGTACTTC
TRBJ1-6	.	.	TRBV7-9	CASSFLSTYNSPLHF	TGTGCCAGCAGCTTCCTTTCGACCTATAATTCACCCCTCCACTTT
TRBJ1-2	.	.	TRBV7-6	CASVPLGPLGGCTF	TGTGCCAGCGTCCCCTTGGGACCACTCGGGGGCTGCACCTTC
TRBJ2-7	.	TRBD1	TRBV6-4	CASRTGARNEQYF	TGTGCCAGCAGGACAGGGGCCCGTAACGAGCAGTACTTC
TRBJ1-1	.	.	TRBV30	CAWSASLVADFF	TGTGCCTGGAGTGCCTCGCTTGTGGCTGATTTCTTT
TRBJ1-3	few	.	TRBV9	CASSPQGRGGGNTIYF	TGTGCCAGCAGCCCCCAGGGCAGGGGCGGAGGAAACACCATATATTTT
TRBJ2-7	.	.	TRBV27	CASSLRLGYEQYF	TGTGCCAGCAGTCTTCGATTGGGCTACGAGCAGTACTTC